These 14 T cell receptor beta chains originate from one sample sequenced in a study of PD-1 blockade in classical Hodgkin lymphoma. All patients relapsed after autologous stem cell transplantation, and brentuximab vedotin exposure varied. Profiling relied on immunoSEQ multiplex PCR, and the TCRdb table lists in-frame clones only, not all of them. The table has 53,000 or so clones, more than 65% seen once; the top ten hold under 20%. This specimen was peripheral blood mononuclear cells (PBMCs), taken at baseline. These receptors were obtained from a human donor with classical Hodgkin lymphoma.

The genes are TRBV19 and TRBJ1-1; D ambiguous. Germline V CDR1 and CDR2: LNHDA, SQIVND (reference sequence). The CDR3 totals 13 residues. V dropped 5 bases and J dropped 3 bases, with 10 bases sitting between them. CDR3 in DNA: TGTGCCAGTAGTTATCAGGAATACACTGAAGCTTTCTTT. It codes for CASSYQEYTEAFF.

The chain carries TRBV5-4 and TRBJ1-1, with D uncertain. Germline assignment: CDR1 SGHNT and CDR2 YYREEE (reference sequence). The CDR3 contains 14 residues. V was clipped by 2 bases and J by 3 bases, with 11 bases between them. CDR3 DNA sequence: TGTGCCAGCAGCTTCCGAGGGCCCGACACTGAAGCTTTCTTT. It specifies CASSFRGPDTEAFF.

The rearrangement joins TRBV5-4 to TRBJ1-1, with D hard to call. V was shortened by 3 bases and J by 0 bases, with 12 bases between the two germline ends. CDR3 size: 15 residues. CDR1 is SGHNT and CDR2 is YYREEE in the germline V gene (reference sequence). CDR3 sequence (DNA): TGTGCCAGCAGCTCAGGCTCCGAACTGAACACTGAAGCTTTCTTT. This encodes CASSSGSELNTEAFF.

The V call is TRBV19, the J call TRBJ1-2; D remains ambiguous. The ends were cut back, 7 bases at V and 5 bases at J, with 17 bases in the middle. CDR3 size: 14 residues. The germline CDR1 and CDR2 sequences are LNHDA and SQIVND (reference sequence). CDR3 coding DNA: TGTGCCAGTACCATTACTATGTCGAGGTATGGCTACACCTTC. It translates to CASTITMSRYGYTF.

This clone came up once. The V gene is TRBV18, the J gene TRBJ1-5; TRBD1 matches at 11 bases. The ends lost 2 bases at V and 11 bases at J; junction bases unmatched: 8. Germline-derived CDR1 and CDR2 are KGHSH and LQKENI. The CDR3 spans 15 residues. The DNA for the CDR3 is TGTGCCAGCTCACCATCGGGACAGGGGGTATGGACCCAGCATTTT. It yields the protein CASSPSGQGVWTQHF.

This chain connects TRBV9 to TRBJ2-3, with 8 bases that match TRBD2. The CDR3 length is 15 residues. The V segment lost 4 bases and the J segment 4 bases; nucleotides outside the gene matches: 8. The V gene's germline CDR1 is SGDLS and CDR2 YYNGEE. The CDR3 is CASSPGLAEADTQYF. The CDR3 nucleotides are TGTGCCAGCAGCCCAGGACTAGCCGAGGCAGATACGCAGTATTTT.

The V call is TRBV30, the J call TRBJ2-1; perhaps TRBD2 as D (7 bases). This CDR3 is built from 12 residues. V gave up 8 bases and J gave up 8 bases, with 16 bases separating them. Germline V gene lookup returns CDR1 GTSNPN and CDR2 SVGIG (reference sequence). CDR3 in DNA: TGTGCCGCCCCGGGGAGGGGGGATGAGCAGTTCTTC. It translates to CAAPGRGDEQFF.

This rearrangement joins TRBV5-1 to TRBJ2-5; D uncertain. CDR3 length: 13 amino acids. Germline V gene data show CDR1 as SGHRS and CDR2 as YFSETQ. V was pared by 4 bases and J by 1 base, with 8 bases between. The CDR3 DNA sequence: TGCGCCAGCAGCCCCTCCCCCCAAGAGACCCAGTACTTC. Translated, it gives CASSPSPQETQYF.

The CDR3 DNA reads as TGTGCCAGCTCACCGTCAGACGTCGGCACTGAAGCTTTCTTT. Its protein product is CASSPSDVGTEAFF. V gene TRBV18 combines with J gene TRBJ1-1; D gene uncertain. Trimming stripped 3 bases from V and 4 bases from J, with 12 bases between. Per the germline V gene, CDR1 is KGHSH and CDR2 is LQKENI. The CDR3 length is 14 residues.

In its sample, this clone is medium-sized. The chain uses TRBV7-9 and TRBJ2-7; D is possibly TRBD2 (6 bases). Germline CDR1 reads SEHNR; CDR2 reads FQNEAQ (reference sequence). Trimming took off 1 base at V and 6 bases at J, with 16 bases between the two ends. CDR3 length: 15 amino acids. The CDR3 loop reads CASSLGVGTSGEQYF. CDR3 nucleotides: TGTGCCAGCAGCTTAGGAGTGGGGACTTCGGGCGAGCAGTACTTC. The variable domain in full, completed from reference TRBV7-9 and TRBJ2-7, reads DTGVSQNPRHKITKRGQNVTFRCDPISEHNRLYWYRQTLGQGPEFLTYFQNEAQLEKSRLLSDRFSAERPKGSFSTLEIQRTEQGDSAMYLCASSLGVGTSGEQYFGPGTRLTVT.

The CDR3 reads CASSLDDFPGQGYGYTF. The CDR3 coding sequence is TGTGCCAGCAGCTTAGATGACTTCCCTGGACAGGGCTATGGCTACACCTTC. The rearrangement uses TRBV11-3 and TRBJ1-2; 8 bases match TRBD1. V lost 0 bases to trimming and J lost 4 bases; unmatched junction nucleotides: 10. The CDR3 is made up of 17 amino acids. Germline assignment: CDR1 SGHNT and CDR2 YENEEA.

This clone was observed once. V gene TRBV6-4 combines with J gene TRBJ2-1; TRBD1 agrees at 10 bases. This CDR3 is built from 15 residues. The germline V gene has CDR1 MRHNA and CDR2 SNTAGT. The ends lost 3 bases at V and 3 bases at J; junction bases unmatched: 2. Here the CDR3 reads CASSEGTGDYNEQFF. CDR3 bases: TGTGCCAGCAGTGAAGGGACAGGGGACTACAATGAGCAGTTCTTC.

The chain combines TRBV6-5 with TRBJ1-5; a possible D gene is TRBD1 (5 bases). With 0 bases removed from V and 5 bases from J, the gap between germline ends came to 11 bases. This CDR3 comprises 15 residues. Germline lookup yields CDR1 MNHEY and CDR2 SVGAGI. CDR3 in amino acids: CASSYSGTGDQPQHF. The CDR3 nucleotides are TGTGCCAGCAGTTACTCAGGGACGGGAGATCAGCCCCAGCATTTT.

This clone was seen only once. This sequence joins TRBV19 and TRBJ2-5, with D unresolved. Germline V gene data show CDR1 as LNHDA and CDR2 as SQIVND (reference sequence). The CDR3 runs 13 residues. V shed 7 bases and J shed 4 bases, with 13 bases lying between them. The CDR3 loop is CASTTQWGETQYF. The CDR3 region has the DNA TGTGCCAGTACAACACAGTGGGGAGAGACCCAGTACTTC.